These 17 T cell receptor beta chains came from one sample sequenced in a study of blood T cell repertoires in COVID-19. The assay was immunoSEQ multiplex PCR, and TCRdb's table has in-frame clones only and misses some. The data contain about 89,000 clones, roughly 80% of them seen just once; the ten biggest clones take up approximately 12%. Sequencing was done on a sample of peripheral blood. The receptors derive from a woman of 80 years or more with acute or convalescent COVID-19.

The rearrangement links TRBV5-1 to TRBJ1-4, with D tentatively TRBD1 (5 bases). Germline V gene lookup returns CDR1 SGHRS and CDR2 YFSETQ. This CDR3 contains 12 residues. Between the trimmed V and J ends, which lost 2 bases and 8 bases, there was a span of 7 bases. The CDR3 loop is CASSFNREKLFF. The CDR3 bases are TGCGCCAGCAGCTTTAACAGGGAAAAACTGTTTTTT.

The chain joins TRBV4-1 to TRBJ2-4; D uncertain. Per the germline V gene, CDR1 is MGHRA and CDR2 is YSYEKL. CDR3 size: 12 residues. The V and J ends lost 3 bases and 4 bases respectively, with 4 bases between them. The CDR3 region has the DNA TGCGCCAGCAGCCACATGAAAAACATTCAGTACTTC. Protein sequence: CASSHMKNIQYF.

The V and J genes are TRBV27 and TRBJ2-2; no clear D. The CDR3 is 12 amino acids. Germline lookup yields CDR1 MNHEY and CDR2 SMNVEV (reference sequence). V was cut by 10 bases and J by 1 base, with 7 bases left in between. The CDR3: CATARNTGELFF. CDR3 nucleotides: TGTGCCACCGCTAGGAACACCGGGGAGCTGTTTTTT.

The chain joins TRBV28 to TRBJ1-2; TRBD1 aligns across 7 bases. CDR1 is MDHEN and CDR2 is SYDVKM in the germline V gene. The CDR3 is made up of 15 amino acids. Trimming removed 2 bases from V and 8 bases from J; junction bases left unmatched: 11. The CDR3 protein is CASSLTGAPPEGYTF. The CDR3 coding sequence is TGTGCCAGCAGTTTAACAGGGGCCCCCCCGGAGGGCTACACCTTC.

V usage is TRBV18 and J usage is TRBJ2-3; 8 bases match TRBD1. The CDR3 loop spans 18 amino acids. Losses at the gene ends were 1 base for V and 2 bases for J; bases not matched to a gene: 11. CDR1 is KGHSH and CDR2 is LQKENI in the germline V gene. The CDR3 sequence: CASSPLLVGQGATDTQYF. The CDR3 DNA is TGTGCCAGCTCACCACTCCTAGTAGGCCAGGGGGCCACAGATACGCAGTATTTT.

The V and J genes are TRBV18 and TRBJ1-2; D might be TRBD1 (6 bases). The CDR3 is 14 residues long. The V gene lost 1 base and the J gene lost 7 bases, with 13 bases spanning the gap. From germline, CDR1 is KGHSH and CDR2 LQKENI. This chain's CDR3 is CASSPLRTEGGYTF. The CDR3 DNA reads TGTGCCAGCTCACCACTGAGGACAGAGGGTGGCTACACCTTC.

This chain joins TRBV19 and TRBJ1-2; D perhaps matches TRBD1 (5 bases). CDR1 LNHDA and CDR2 SQIVND come from the germline V gene (reference sequence). Trimming took off 2 bases at V and 3 bases at J, with 10 bases between the two ends. This CDR3 has 14 residues. Written as DNA, the CDR3 is TGTGCCAGTAGTATACGGGGGATCGACTATGGCTACACCTTC. Encoded protein: CASSIRGIDYGYTF.

The chain employs TRBV5-1 and TRBJ1-6; D might be TRBD1 (6 bases). This CDR3 has 15 residues. Germline V gives CDR1 SGHRS, CDR2 YFSETQ. Trimming pared 2 bases from V and 8 bases from J, leaving 14 bases between. The CDR3 DNA follows: TGCGCCAGCAGCTTTGGGGGACAAGGATATTCACCCCTCCACTTT. Amino acids: CASSFGGQGYSPLHF.

The CDR3 nucleotides read TGTGCCAGCTCCCCGGATAGGCAGACATACAATGAGCAGTTCTTC. Amino acid sequence: CASSPDRQTYNEQFF. V usage is TRBV18 and J usage is TRBJ2-1; no firm D call. CDR3 length: 15 amino acids. Germline values: CDR1 KGHSH, CDR2 LQKENI. Trimming shortened V by 6 bases and J by 4 bases, and 16 bases separated the two germline ends. Supplemented by reference TRBV18 and TRBJ2-1, the full variable domain reads NAGVMQNPRHLVRRRGQEARLRCSPMKGHSHVYWYRQLPEEGLKFMVYLQKENIIDESGMPKERFSAEFPKEGPSILRIQQVVRGDSAAYFCASSPDRQTYNEQFFGPGTRLTVL.

The chain carries TRBV14 and TRBJ2-7; TRBD1 is a possible D gene (6 bases). Trimming shortened V by 0 bases and J by 2 bases, and 14 bases separated the two germline ends. The length of the CDR3 is 16 residues. Germline CDR1 SGHDN, CDR2 FVKESK. Written as DNA, the CDR3 is TGTGCCAGCAGCCAAGATTCGTCCAGGGGTACCTACGAGCAGTACTTC. Translation: CASSQDSSRGTYEQYF.

The J gene is TRBJ1-5, the V gene TRBV19, with D perhaps matching TRBD1 (5 bases). CDR3 length equals 14 residues. Trimming took 4 bases from V and 4 from J, leaving 11 bases between them. Germline V gives CDR1 LNHDA, CDR2 SQIVND (reference sequence). CDR3 in DNA: TGTGCCAGTAGTACGTTGGGGGGTAATCAGCCCCAGCATTTT. Amino acids: CASSTLGGNQPQHF. Filled out from reference TRBV19 and TRBJ1-5, the complete variable domain reads DGGITQSPKYLFRKEGQNVTLSCEQNLNHDAMYWYRQDPGQGLRLIYYSQIVNDFQKGDIAEGYSVSREKKESFPLTVTSAQKNPTAFYLCASSTLGGNQPQHFGDGTRLSIL.

The chain recombines TRBV14 with TRBJ1-2, with D hard to call. V gave up 3 bases and J gave up 4 bases, with 9 bases separating them. Germline values: CDR1 SGHDN, CDR2 FVKESK. This CDR3 is built from 13 residues. The CDR3 spells CASSHGVSYGYTF. DNA for the CDR3: TGTGCCAGCAGCCACGGGGTCTCCTATGGCTACACCTTC.

V is TRBV4-1 and J is TRBJ2-2; TRBD1 aligns across 8 bases. CDR1 and CDR2 from the germline V gene are MGHRA and YSYEKL. V shed 3 bases, J shed 3 bases, and the junction held 15 bases outside the gene matches. The CDR3 length is 19 residues. This CDR3 reads CASSHHPGDRLRHTGELFF. The DNA for the CDR3 is TGCGCCAGCAGCCACCACCCGGGGGACAGGCTTCGTCACACCGGGGAGCTGTTTTTT.

The rearrangement uses TRBV27 and TRBJ1-1, with unresolved D. The CDR3 loop spans 13 amino acids. Between the trimmed V and J ends, which lost 2 bases and 8 bases, there was a span of 12 bases. Germline assignment: CDR1 MNHEY and CDR2 SMNVEV (reference sequence). CDR3 region: CASSLEAAGEAFF. The CDR3 DNA reads TGTGCCAGCAGTTTAGAGGCGGCGGGGGAAGCTTTCTTT.

This clone has a handful of counts. J is TRBJ1-2 and V is TRBV30; maybe TRBD1 (6 bases). V lost 3 bases and J lost 4, with 15 bases in between. The CDR3 totals 14 residues. Germline CDR1 and CDR2: GTSNPN and SVGIG (reference sequence). The DNA of the CDR3 is TGTGCCTGGAGACCAGGGGATTGGGGCTATGGCTACACCTTC. As protein: CAWRPGDWGYGYTF. The entire variable domain, with the rest obtained from reference TRBV30 and TRBJ1-2, is as follows: SQTIHQWPATLVQPVGSPLSLECTVEGTSNPNLYWYRQAAGRGLQLLFYSVGIGQISSEVPQNLSASRPQDRQFILSSKKLLLSDSGFYLCAWRPGDWGYGYTFGSGTRLTVV.

V usage is TRBV11-3 and J usage is TRBJ2-7; the match to TRBD1 covers 12 bases. Germline CDR1 SGHNT, CDR2 YENEEA. CDR3 length: 14 amino acids. Trimming took 4 bases from V and 7 from J; bases not matched to a gene: 5. This CDR3 reads CASSSGQGAGEQYF. CDR3 bases: TGTGCCAGCAGCTCGGGACAGGGGGCAGGAGAGCAGTACTTC. The full variable domain, completed using reference TRBV11-3 and TRBJ2-7, is EAGVVQSPRYKIIEKKQPVAFWCNPISGHNTLYWYLQNLGQGPELLIRYENEEAVDDSQLPKDRFSAERLKGVDSTLKIQPAELGDSAVYLCASSSGQGAGEQYFGPGTRLTVT.

The chain carries TRBV19 and TRBJ2-7, with 7 bases fitting TRBD1. The germline CDR1 and CDR2 sequences are LNHDA and SQIVND (reference sequence). J was trimmed by 3 bases and V by 3 bases; bases with no gene match: 5. The CDR3 consists of 14 residues. The CDR3 nucleotides read TGTGCCAGTAGTATGCGCAGGGGGAGCTACGAGCAGTACTTC. Its translation: CASSMRRGSYEQYF.